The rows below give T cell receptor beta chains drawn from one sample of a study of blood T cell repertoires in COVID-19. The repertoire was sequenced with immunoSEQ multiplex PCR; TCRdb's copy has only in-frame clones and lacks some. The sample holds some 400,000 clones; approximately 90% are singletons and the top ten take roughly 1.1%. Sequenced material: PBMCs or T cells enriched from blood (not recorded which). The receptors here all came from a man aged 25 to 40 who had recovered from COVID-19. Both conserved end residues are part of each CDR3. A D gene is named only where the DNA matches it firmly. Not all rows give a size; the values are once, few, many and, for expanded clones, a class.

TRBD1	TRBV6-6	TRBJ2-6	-	TGTGCCAGCAGTCTCCGAGACAGGGTCGGTGGGGCCAACGTCCTGACTTTC	CASSLRDRVGGANVLTF
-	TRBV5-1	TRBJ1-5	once	TGCGCCAGCAGCTTGGGACAGGCCGCCTCACCCCAGCATTTT	CASSLGQAASPQHF
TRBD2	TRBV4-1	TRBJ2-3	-	TGCGCCAGCAGCGAAAGGACTAGCGGCGATACGCAGTATTTT	CASSERTSGDTQYF
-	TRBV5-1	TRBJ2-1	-	TGCGCCAGCAGCGAAGGACTCGATGAGCAGTTCTTC	CASSEGLDEQFF
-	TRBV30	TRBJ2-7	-	TGTGCCTGGGGTATCTCCTACGAGCAGTACTTC	CAWGISYEQYF
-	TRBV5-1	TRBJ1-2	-	TGCGCCAGCAGCTTGGGGGCAGGAGAAGGGGTCTACACCTTC	CASSLGAGEGVYTF
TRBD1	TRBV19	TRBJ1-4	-	TGTGCCAGTAGTCTCCAAGGACAGGGACCTAATGAAAAACTGTTTTTT	CASSLQGQGPNEKLFF
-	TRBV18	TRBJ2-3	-	TGTGCCAGCTCACCAGGGCAGGACTATTGGGGCACAGATACGCAGTATTTT	CASSPGQDYWGTDTQYF
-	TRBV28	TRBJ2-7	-	TGTGCCAGCATAACAGGGGGGGAGATCTGGTCCGAGCAGTACTTC	CASITGGEIWSEQYF
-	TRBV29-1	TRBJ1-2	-	TGCAGCGTTGGGGGGCAGCTGTCCTATGGCTACACCTTC	CSVGGQLSYGYTF
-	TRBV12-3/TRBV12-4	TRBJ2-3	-	TGTGCCAGCAGGTCTGCGGGGGATACGCAGTATTTT	CASRSAGDTQYF
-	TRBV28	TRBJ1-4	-	TGTGCCAGCAGTCCGAACAGGGCTCAAGAAAAACTGTTTTTT	CASSPNRAQEKLFF
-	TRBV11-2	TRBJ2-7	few	TGTGCCAGCAGCCGCGAGAGGCAAGAGACCTACGAGCAGTACTTC	CASSRERQETYEQYF
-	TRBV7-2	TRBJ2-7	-	TGTGCCAGCAGTCCTTCCTACGAGCAGTACTTC	CASSPSYEQYF
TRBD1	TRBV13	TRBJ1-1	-	TGTGCCAGCAGACAACCCGGACAGGGTGAAGCTTTCTTT	CASRQPGQGEAFF
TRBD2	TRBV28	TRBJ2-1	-	TGTGCCAGCATTCCGAGCGGGAGTGGGCAACATGAGCAGTTCTTC	CASIPSGSGQHEQFF
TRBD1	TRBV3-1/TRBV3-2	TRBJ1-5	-	TGTGCCAGCAGCCAAGCACAGGGGGCGCAGCCCCAGCATTTT	CASSQAQGAQPQHF
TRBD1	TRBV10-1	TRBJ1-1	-	TGCGCCAGCAGTCGGGACAGGAACACTGAAGCTTTCTTT	CASSRDRNTEAFF
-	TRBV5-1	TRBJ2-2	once	TGCGCCAGCAGCCCGTCTGGAGGGTCCGGGGAGCTGTTTTTT	CASSPSGGSGELFF
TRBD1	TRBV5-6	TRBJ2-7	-	TGTGCCAGCAGTTCAGGGGGCTCCTCCTACGAGCAGTACTTC	CASSSGGSSYEQYF
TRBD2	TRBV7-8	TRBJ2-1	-	TGTGCCAGCAGCTTAGGACTAGCCACCTTGTCCAATGAGCAGTTCTTC	CASSLGLATLSNEQFF
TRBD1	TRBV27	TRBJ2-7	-	TGTGCCAGCAGTTTCCGGACAGGAGGCTACGAGCAGTACTTC	CASSFRTGGYEQYF
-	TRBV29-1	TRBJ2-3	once	TGCAGCGTTGAAGTTCAGGGGAGTTCAGATACGCAGTATTTT	CSVEVQGSSDTQYF
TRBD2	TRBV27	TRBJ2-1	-	TGTGCCAGCCGGGCGGGAGTATCACCCTACAATGAGCAGTTCTTC	CASRAGVSPYNEQFF
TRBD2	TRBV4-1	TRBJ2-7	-	TGCGCCAGCAGCCTTACCACTAGCGACTCCTACGAGCAGTACTTC	CASSLTTSDSYEQYF
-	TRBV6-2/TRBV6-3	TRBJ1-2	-	TGTGCCAGCAGTCTACAGGCCTATGGCTACACCTTC	CASSLQAYGYTF
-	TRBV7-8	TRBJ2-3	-	TGTGCCAGCAGCTTAACATCCCAGAGCGCAGATACGCAGTATTTT	CASSLTSQSADTQYF
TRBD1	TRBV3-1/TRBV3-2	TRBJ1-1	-	TGTGCCAGCACCCCGAAGGGGGCAAATGGAGCAGCTTTCTTT	CASTPKGANGAAFF
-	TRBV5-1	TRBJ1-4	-	TGCGCCAGCAGCTTACGGACTAATGAAAAACTGTTTTTT	CASSLRTNEKLFF
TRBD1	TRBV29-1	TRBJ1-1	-	TGCAGCACCGAGGACAGGAGATTCACTGAAGCTTTCTTT	CSTEDRRFTEAFF
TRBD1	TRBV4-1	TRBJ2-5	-	TGCGCCAGCAGCCTGGGGACAGGGAAGTACTTC	CASSLGTGKYF
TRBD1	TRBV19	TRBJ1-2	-	TGTGCCAGTAGGGTACAGGGGGCAGGGGCGGGCTACACCTTC	CASRVQGAGAGYTF
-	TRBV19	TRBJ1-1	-	TGTGCCAGTATGGACAGAGGGAACACTGAAGCTTTCTTT	CASMDRGNTEAFF
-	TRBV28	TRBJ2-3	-	TGTGCCAGCAGTGGAAGCGGGCACAGCACAGATACGCAGTATTTT	CASSGSGHSTDTQYF
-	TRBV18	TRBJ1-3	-	TGTGCCAGCTCACCACGGAGCTCTGGAAACACCATATATTTT	CASSPRSSGNTIYF
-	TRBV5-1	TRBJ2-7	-	TGCGCCAGCAGCTTTCGGCAGGGGACCTACGAGCAGTACTTC	CASSFRQGTYEQYF
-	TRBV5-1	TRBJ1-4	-	TGCGCCAGCAGCTTTAACCGAGGCGAAAAACTGTTTTTT	CASSFNRGEKLFF
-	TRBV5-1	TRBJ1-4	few	TGCGCCAGCAGCCCAGAGGCCGGGGGTAATGAAAAACTGTTTTTT	CASSPEAGGNEKLFF
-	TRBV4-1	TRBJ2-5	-	TGCGCCAGCAGCCTCACGGGGGGTCAGGGGGAGACCCAGTACTTC	CASSLTGGQGETQYF
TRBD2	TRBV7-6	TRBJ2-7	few	TGTGCCAGCAGTTCCACTAGCGGGAGTAACCACGAGCAGTACTTC	CASSSTSGSNHEQYF
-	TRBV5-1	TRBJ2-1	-	TGCGCCAGCAGCTTAGACAGGCCGTACAATGAGCAGTTCTTC	CASSLDRPYNEQFF
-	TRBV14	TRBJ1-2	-	TGTGCCAGCAGCCAAGACGGCTATGGCTACACCTTC	CASSQDGYGYTF
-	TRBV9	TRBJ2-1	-	TGTGCCAGCAGCGTCTCGGGGTCGAGCTCCTACAATGAGCAGTTCTTC	CASSVSGSSSYNEQFF
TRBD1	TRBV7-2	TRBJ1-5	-	TGTGCCAGCAGCTTTGGACAGGGCTATCAGCCCCAGCATTTT	CASSFGQGYQPQHF
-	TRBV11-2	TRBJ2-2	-	TGTGCCAGCGGCTTCCGGATTGGGGGGAAGGACACCGGGGAGCTGTTTTTT	CASGFRIGGKDTGELFF
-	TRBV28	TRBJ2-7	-	TGTGCCAGCAGTTCCGTGCAGTACTTC	CASSSVQYF
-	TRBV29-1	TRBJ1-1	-	TGCAGCGTTTCTCGGGGGGTTGGGACTGAAGCTTTCTTT	CSVSRGVGTEAFF
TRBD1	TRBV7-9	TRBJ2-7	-	TGTGCCAGCAGCTTAGTGGGACAGGGTTACGAGCAGTACTTC	CASSLVGQGYEQYF
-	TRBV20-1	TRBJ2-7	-	TGCAGTGCTCCGCTCTACTACGAGCAGTACTTC	CSAPLYYEQYF
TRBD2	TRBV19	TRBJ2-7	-	TGTGCCAGTAGTAAGGGACTAGCGGGAGAGTACGAGCAGTACTTC	CASSKGLAGEYEQYF
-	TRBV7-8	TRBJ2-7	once	TGTGCCAGCAGCTCCTGGGGCGGGGACGCGGGGGAGCAGTACTTC	CASSSWGGDAGEQYF
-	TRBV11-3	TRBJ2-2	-	TGTGCCAGCAGCTTAGAGAGTTCAGGGGTCATACCCGGGGAGCTGTTTTTT	CASSLESSGVIPGELFF
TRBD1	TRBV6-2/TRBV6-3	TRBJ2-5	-	TGTGCCAGCAGTTACATAAGGACAGGGGGGGAGACCCAGTACTTC	CASSYIRTGGETQYF
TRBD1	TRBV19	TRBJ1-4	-	TGTGCCAGCATCGGACAGGTTAATGAAAAACTGTTTTTT	CASIGQVNEKLFF
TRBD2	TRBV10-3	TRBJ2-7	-	TGTGCCATCAGGAAGGGACTAGCGAAGGACACGTACGAGCAGTACTTC	CAIRKGLAKDTYEQYF
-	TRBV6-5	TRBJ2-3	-	TGTGCCAGCAGTTACACTAGCCTAGAGACGCAGTATTTT	CASSYTSLETQYF
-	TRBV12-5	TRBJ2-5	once	TGTGCTAGTGGTTTGGTATTACACAGAGTCCAAGAGACCCAGTACTTC	CASGLVLHRVQETQYF
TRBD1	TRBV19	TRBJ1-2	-	TGTGCCAGTAGTTCATTCGTCCGGACAGGGGATGGCTACACCTTC	CASSSFVRTGDGYTF